This TCR beta chain was observed in a study of blood T cell repertoires in COVID-19. Across the study: The samples span acute and convalescent COVID-19 from the United States, Italy and Spain.

Germline CDR1 is LGHDT and CDR2 is YNNKEL (reference sequence). The CDR3 sequence is 17 residues long. Trimming took off 0 bases at V and 2 bases at J, with 13 bases between the two ends. Clones were read by immunoSEQ multiplex PCR, and TCRdb kept only the in-frame ones, dropping some. The profile covers roughly 180,000 clones, with over 70% appearing a single time and around 15% taken by the ten largest. This chain joins TRBV3-1 (or the pseudogene TRBV3-2) and TRBJ2-2; possibly TRBD2 for D (7 bases). Input material: peripheral blood. The TCR sequence derives from a man between 60 and 70 years old with active or convalescent COVID-19. The DNA for the CDR3 is TGTGCCAGCAGCCAAGAGGGAGGGACACGAAACACCGGGGAGCTGTTTTTT. Translating gives CASSQEGGTRNTGELFF.